This section outlines one TCR beta chain sequence together with its context. Its antigen is currently unknown. TCRdb independently ran MiXCR on the reads; one entry per CDR3 protein. The table includes some 310,000 distinct CDR3 sequences, 25% detected once. The entry originates in a study of T cell repertoires in cytomegalovirus infection. In germline, CDR1 is LGHNA, CDR2 YSLEER. V lost 0 bases, J lost 0 bases, and 11 bases lay in between. This CDR3 has 16 residues. Study-level points and caveats: Predominance within the ex vivo response was attributable to HLA-C-restricted CMV-specific TCR beta clonotypes.

V gene TRBV4-3 combines with J gene TRBJ1-2; D is unclear. Sequenced here: cultured PBMCs, sampled from culture after CMV antigen stimulation. This receptor was obtained from a human donor in good health (CMV status not recorded). Some clones in this sample may be carry-over from other donors' samples. The CDR3 loop reads CASSQDIGGANYGYTF. CDR3 nucleotides: TGCGCCAGCAGCCAAGATATCGGCGGAGCTAACTATGGCTACACCTTC.